This T cell receptor (beta chain) was recovered during a study of blood T cells in healthy people across ages. This clonotype came up many times. The use of a sample-barcoded 5' primer and a J-beta primer mix characterized a second PCR of roughly 7 to 12 cycles. TCRdb ran MiXCR on the 5' RACE reads and lists one entry per CDR3 protein. The sample yields about 930,000 distinct CDR3 sequences, approximately 32% seen once. From germline, CDR1 is SGHRS and CDR2 YFSETQ. The CDR3 totals 15 residues. V trimming: 1 base; J trimming: 9 bases; junction bases outside the gene matches: 5. The sample was also linked to a second study, of T cells of mothers and their children.

The sequence was obtained from a woman aged 40 to 50 in good health. The genes are TRBV5-1 and TRBJ2-1; 12 bases line up with TRBD2. Source material: blood. CDR3 sequence (DNA): TGCGCCAGCAGCTTGTGGACTAGCGGGGCTAGTGAGCAGTTCTTC. This gives the protein CASSLWTSGASEQFF.